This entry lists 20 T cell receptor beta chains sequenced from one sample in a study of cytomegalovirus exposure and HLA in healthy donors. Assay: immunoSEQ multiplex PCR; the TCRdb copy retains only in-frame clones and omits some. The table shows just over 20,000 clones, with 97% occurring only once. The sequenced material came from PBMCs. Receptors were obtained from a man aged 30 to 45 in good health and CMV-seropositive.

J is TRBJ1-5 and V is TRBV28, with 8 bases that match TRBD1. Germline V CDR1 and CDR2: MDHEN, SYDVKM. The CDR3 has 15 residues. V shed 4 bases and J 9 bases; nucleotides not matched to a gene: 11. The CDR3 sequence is CASSWETGVSRPQHF. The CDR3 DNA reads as TGTGCCAGCAGTTGGGAGACAGGGGTCAGTCGGCCCCAGCATTTT.

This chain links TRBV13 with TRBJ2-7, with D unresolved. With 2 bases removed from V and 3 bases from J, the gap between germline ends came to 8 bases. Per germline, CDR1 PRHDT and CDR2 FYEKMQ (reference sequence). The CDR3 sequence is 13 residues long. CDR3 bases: TGTGCCAGCAGCTTATGGCAGGACTACGAGCAGTACTTC. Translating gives CASSLWQDYEQYF.

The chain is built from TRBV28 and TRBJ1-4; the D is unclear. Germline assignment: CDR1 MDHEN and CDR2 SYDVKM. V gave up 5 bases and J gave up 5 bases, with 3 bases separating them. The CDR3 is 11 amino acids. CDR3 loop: CASSINEKLFF. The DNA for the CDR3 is TGTGCCAGCAGTATAAATGAAAAACTGTTTTTT.

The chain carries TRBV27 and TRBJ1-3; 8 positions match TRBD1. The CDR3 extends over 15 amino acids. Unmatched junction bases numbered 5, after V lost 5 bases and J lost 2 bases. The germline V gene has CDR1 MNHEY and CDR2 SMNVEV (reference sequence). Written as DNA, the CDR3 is TGTGCCAGCAGTCTAAACAGGGGGGCTGGAAACACCATATATTTT. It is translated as CASSLNRGAGNTIYF.

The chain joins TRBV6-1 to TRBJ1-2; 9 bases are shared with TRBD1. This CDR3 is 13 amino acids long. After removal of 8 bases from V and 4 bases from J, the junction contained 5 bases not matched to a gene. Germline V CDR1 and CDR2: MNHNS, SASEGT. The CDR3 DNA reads TGTGCCAGCTCTGACAGGGGGGGCTATGGCTACACCTTC. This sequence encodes CASSDRGGYGYTF.

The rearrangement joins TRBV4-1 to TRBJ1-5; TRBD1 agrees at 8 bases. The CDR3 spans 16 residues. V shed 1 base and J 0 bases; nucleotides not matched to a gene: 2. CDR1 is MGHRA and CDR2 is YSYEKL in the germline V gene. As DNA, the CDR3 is TGCGCCAGCAGCCAAGGGACAGGGTATAGCAATCAGCCCCAGCATTTT. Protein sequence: CASSQGTGYSNQPQHF.

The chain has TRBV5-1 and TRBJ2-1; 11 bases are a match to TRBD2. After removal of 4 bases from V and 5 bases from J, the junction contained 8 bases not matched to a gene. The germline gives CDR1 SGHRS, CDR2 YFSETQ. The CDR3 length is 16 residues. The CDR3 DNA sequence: TGCGCCAGCAGCCTCACTGGGACTAGCGGAAACAATGAGCAGTTCTTC. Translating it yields CASSLTGTSGNNEQFF. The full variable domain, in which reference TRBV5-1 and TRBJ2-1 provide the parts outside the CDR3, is KAGVTQTPRYLIKTRGQQVTLSCSPISGHRSVSWYQQTPGQGLQFLFEYFSETQRNKGNFPGRFSGRQFSNSRSEMNVSTLELGDSALYLCASSLTGTSGNNEQFFGPGTRLTVL.

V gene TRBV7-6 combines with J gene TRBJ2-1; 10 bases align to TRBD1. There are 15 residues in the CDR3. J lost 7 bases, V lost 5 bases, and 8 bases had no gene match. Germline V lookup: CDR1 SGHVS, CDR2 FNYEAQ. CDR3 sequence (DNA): TGTGCCAGCAGCCCCCGGGACAGGGGACAGAATGAGCAGTTCTTC. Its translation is CASSPRDRGQNEQFF.

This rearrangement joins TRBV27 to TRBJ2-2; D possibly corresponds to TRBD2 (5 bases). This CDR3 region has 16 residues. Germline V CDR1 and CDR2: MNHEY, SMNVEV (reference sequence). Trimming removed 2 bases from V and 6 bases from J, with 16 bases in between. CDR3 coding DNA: TGTGCCAGCAGTTTACGCGCCAGAGGGTCGGCCGGGGAGCTGTTTTTT. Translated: CASSLRARGSAGELFF.

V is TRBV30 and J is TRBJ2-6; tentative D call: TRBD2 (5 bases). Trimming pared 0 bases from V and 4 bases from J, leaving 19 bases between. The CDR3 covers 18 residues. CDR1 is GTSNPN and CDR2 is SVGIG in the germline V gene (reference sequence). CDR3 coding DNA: TGTGCCTGGAGTGTATATGGTGTGCCGGGGTCCGGGGCCAACGTCCTGACTTTC. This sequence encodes CAWSVYGVPGSGANVLTF.

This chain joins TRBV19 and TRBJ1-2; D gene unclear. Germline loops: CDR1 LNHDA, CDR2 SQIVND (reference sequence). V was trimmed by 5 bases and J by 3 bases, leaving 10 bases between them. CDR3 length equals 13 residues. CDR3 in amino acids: CASSVQTDYGYTF. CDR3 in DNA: TGTGCCAGTAGTGTCCAGACTGACTATGGCTACACCTTC.

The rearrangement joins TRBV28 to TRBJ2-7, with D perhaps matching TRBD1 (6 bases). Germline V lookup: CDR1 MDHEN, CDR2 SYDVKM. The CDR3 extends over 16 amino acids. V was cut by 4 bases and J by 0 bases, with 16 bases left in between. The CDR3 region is CASSSGHLGISYEQYF. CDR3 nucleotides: TGTGCCAGCAGTTCGGGACACTTGGGTATCTCCTACGAGCAGTACTTC. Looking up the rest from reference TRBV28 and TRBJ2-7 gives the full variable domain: DVKVTQSSRYLVKRTGEKVFLECVQDMDHENMFWYRQDPGLGLRLIYFSYDVKMKEKGDIPEGYSVSREKKERFSLILESASTNQTSMYLCASSSGHLGISYEQYFGPGTRLTVT.

CDR3 sequence reads: CASSGDTDTQYF. CDR3 coding DNA: TGTGCCTCTAGCGGCGACACAGATACGCAGTATTTT. The genes are TRBV10-3 and TRBJ2-3; 7 nucleotides align to TRBD2. CDR3 length: 12 residues. With 11 bases clipped from V and 2 bases from J, the junction kept 4 bases outside the gene matches. Germline V gene lookup returns CDR1 ENHRY and CDR2 SYGVKD.

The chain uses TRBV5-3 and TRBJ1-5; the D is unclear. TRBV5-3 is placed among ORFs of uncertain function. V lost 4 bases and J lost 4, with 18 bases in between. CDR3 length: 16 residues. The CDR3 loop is CARSPVVPQINQPQHF. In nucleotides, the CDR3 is TGTGCCAGAAGCCCCGTTGTCCCCCAGATAAATCAGCCCCAGCATTTT.

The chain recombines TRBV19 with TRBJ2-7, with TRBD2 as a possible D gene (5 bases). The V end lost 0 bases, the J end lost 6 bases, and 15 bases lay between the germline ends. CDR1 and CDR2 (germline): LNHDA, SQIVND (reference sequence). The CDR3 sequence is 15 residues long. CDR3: CASSIDRPRGGEQYF. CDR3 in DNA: TGTGCCAGTAGTATAGATCGTCCCCGAGGAGGCGAGCAGTACTTC.

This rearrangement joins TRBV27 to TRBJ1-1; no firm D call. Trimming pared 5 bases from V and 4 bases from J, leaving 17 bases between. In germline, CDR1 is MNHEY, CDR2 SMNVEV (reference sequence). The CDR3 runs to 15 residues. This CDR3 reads CASSPGFGESTEAFF. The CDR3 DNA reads TGTGCCAGCAGTCCCGGGTTCGGGGAGAGCACTGAAGCTTTCTTT.

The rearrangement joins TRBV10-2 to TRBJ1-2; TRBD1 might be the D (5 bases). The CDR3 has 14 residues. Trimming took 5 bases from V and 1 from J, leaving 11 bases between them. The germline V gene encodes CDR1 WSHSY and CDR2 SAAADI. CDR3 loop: CASSRQSINYGYTF. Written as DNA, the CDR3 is TGCGCCAGCAGTAGACAGTCGATTAACTATGGCTACACCTTC.

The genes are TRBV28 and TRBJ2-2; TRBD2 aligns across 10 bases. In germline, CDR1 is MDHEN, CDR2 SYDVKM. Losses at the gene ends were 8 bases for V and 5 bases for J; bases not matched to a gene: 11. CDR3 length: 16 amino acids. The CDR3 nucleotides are TGTGCCAGCCACAGACTAGCGGGTCTGAGAACCGGGGAGCTGTTTTTT. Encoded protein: CASHRLAGLRTGELFF.

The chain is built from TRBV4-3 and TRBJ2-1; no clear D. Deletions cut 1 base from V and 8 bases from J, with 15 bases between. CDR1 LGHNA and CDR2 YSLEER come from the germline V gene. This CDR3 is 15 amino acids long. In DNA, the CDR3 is TGCGCCAGCAGCCAAGGCTTTTATAACTCCCATGAGCAGTTCTTC. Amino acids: CASSQGFYNSHEQFF.

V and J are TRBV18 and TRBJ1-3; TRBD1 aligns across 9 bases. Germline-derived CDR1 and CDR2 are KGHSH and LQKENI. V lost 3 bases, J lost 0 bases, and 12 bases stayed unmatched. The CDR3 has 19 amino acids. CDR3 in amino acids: CASSPQAPGQGRSGNTIYF. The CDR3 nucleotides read TGTGCCAGCTCACCGCAGGCCCCGGGACAGGGACGCTCTGGAAACACCATATATTTT.